This TCR beta chain is from a study of Graves' ophthalmopathy and Graves' hyperthyroidism. Germline V CDR1 and CDR2: SGHAT, FQDESV (reference sequence). This CDR3 spans 17 amino acids. As concerns this clonotype: The target antigen is unknown. Its ends do not fully match the called genes, so a read error is possible.

As diagnostic evidence, clinical symptoms, serum thyroxine, TRAb, thyroid ultrasound and orbital computed tomography were relied upon. For repertoire sequencing, the TCR beta CDR3 regions were amplified from RNA transcripts. HTBI-primed RT-PCR formed the first round, and a multiplex PCR formed the second. Each CDR3 protein gets one entry after TCRdb re-called the multiplex PCR reads with MiXCR. The sample contains about 700,000 distinct CDR3 sequences, roughly 41% of which appear only once. Findings and caveats of the study: With roughly 88% sensitivity and roughly 77% specificity, a 13-signature model separated ophthalmopathy from stable hyperthyroidism.

This chain uses TRBV11-1 with TRBJ2-7; 11 bases are a match to TRBD2. Sequencing was performed on peripheral blood. The receptor was isolated from an adult man with Graves' ophthalmopathy. The DNA for the CDR3 is TGTGCCAGCAGCTCTCCTTCTAGCGGGGGGAGCTCCTACGGGCAGTACTTC. It translates to CASSSPSSGGSSYGQYF.